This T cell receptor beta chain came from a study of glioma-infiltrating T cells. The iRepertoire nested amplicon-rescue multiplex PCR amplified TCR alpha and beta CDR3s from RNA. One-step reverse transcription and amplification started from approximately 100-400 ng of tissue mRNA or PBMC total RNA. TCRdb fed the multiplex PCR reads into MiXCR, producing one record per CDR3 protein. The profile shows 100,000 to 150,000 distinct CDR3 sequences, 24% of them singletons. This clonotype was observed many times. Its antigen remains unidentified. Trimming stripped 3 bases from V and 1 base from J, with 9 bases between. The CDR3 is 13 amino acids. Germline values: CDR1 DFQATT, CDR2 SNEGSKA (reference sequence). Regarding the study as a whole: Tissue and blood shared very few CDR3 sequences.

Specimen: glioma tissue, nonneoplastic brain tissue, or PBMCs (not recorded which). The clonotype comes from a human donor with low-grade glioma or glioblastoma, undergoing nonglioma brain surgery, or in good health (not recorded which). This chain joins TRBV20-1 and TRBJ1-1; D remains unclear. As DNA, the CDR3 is TGCAGTGCTAGTAGATTTTCGAACACTGAAGCTTTCTTT. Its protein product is CSASRFSNTEAFF.